This T cell receptor beta chain was observed in a study of cytomegalovirus exposure and HLA in healthy donors. Background on the study: Of all 400 or so donors who were genotyped, roughly 83% belonged to the Caucasian-associated ancestry cluster. Notes on the study in general: Among TCR sequences, most were rare, though some public TCRs appeared in many donors. Researchers reported in a later analysis that a missense DCLRE1C variant was tied to TCR beta V- and J-gene trimming.

As for this clone: Its antigen is not identified.

The PCR was carried out with 60 Vbeta primers and 13 Jbeta primers. Here immunoSEQ multiplex PCR was the method, and the copy in TCRdb shows in-frame clones only, minus some. The sample carries about 120,000 clones, about 83% recorded once. The CDR3 length is 13 residues. Trimming removed 4 bases at V and 2 bases at J, with 6 bases between. Germline-derived CDR1 and CDR2 are SEHNR and FQNEAQ (reference sequence). The sequence was collected from a woman aged 40 to 50 in good health and CMV-seropositive. The specimen was PBMCs. The rearrangement links TRBV7-9 to TRBJ1-5; D uncertain. The CDR3 reads CASSSGGNQPQHF. CDR3 DNA: TGTGCCAGCAGCTCGGGAGGCAATCAGCCCCAGCATTTT.